The 10 T cell receptor beta chains given below trace back to one sample, sequenced in a study of Ad26.COV2.S vaccination and SARS-CoV-2 variants. Specified treatment: roughly 20 received Ad26.COV2.S at low or high dose, single or two shots; 5 received placebo; per-sample allocation not given. Collection of the samples took place on day 63 after the first injection of vaccine or placebo. Sequencing was performed with immunoSEQ multiplex PCR; in TCRdb, only in-frame clones are kept and a portion is missing. The table records 250,000 or so clones, around nine tenths of them present only once. Sample: peripheral blood, taken in a trial of Ad26.COV2.S vaccine versus placebo. The receptor set was obtained from a person between 18 and 59 years old who received the Ad26.COV2.S COVID-19 vaccine or a placebo.

CDR3 loop: CASSQTGQGSYEQYV. CDR3 sequence (DNA): TGCGCCAGCAGCCAAACGGGACAGGGGTCCTACGAGCAGTACGTC. V gene TRBV4-1 combines with J gene TRBJ2-7; 10 bases agree with TRBD1. The CDR3 is 15 residues long. After removal of 2 bases from V and 1 base from J, the junction contained 2 bases not matched to a gene. CDR1 MGHRA and CDR2 YSYEKL come from the germline V gene.

The chain has TRBV20-1 and TRBJ2-1; D unresolved. The CDR3 is made up of 11 amino acids. The germline V gene encodes CDR1 DFQATT and CDR2 SNEGSKA (reference sequence). Trimming pared 3 bases from V and 8 bases from J, leaving 8 bases between. In DNA form, the CDR3 reads TGCAGTGCTAGTCCGGGCCATGAGCAGTTCTTC. It is translated as CSASPGHEQFF.

This clone has a handful of counts. This rearrangement joins TRBV27 to TRBJ2-7; D is possibly TRBD1 or TRBD2 (5 bases each). Trimming shortened V by 8 bases and J by 3 bases, and 8 bases separated the two germline ends. Looked up from germline, CDR1 is MNHEY and CDR2 is SMNVEV (reference sequence). The CDR3 is 11 residues long. CDR3 region: CASGTFYEQYV. CDR3 in DNA: TGTGCCAGCGGGACCTTCTACGAGCAGTACGTC.

About this clone itself: Different DNA sequences within this sample yield the same CDR3. The chain employs TRBV2 and TRBJ2-2; no clear D gene. CDR3 length: 14 amino acids. Trimming took off 4 bases at V and 0 bases at J, with 6 bases between the two ends. Germline V gene lookup returns CDR1 SNHLY and CDR2 FYNNEI. In DNA form, the CDR3 reads TGTGCCAGCAGTGCAAGTTCGAACACCGGGGAGCTGTTTTTT. Translated: CASSASSNTGELFF.

The rearrangement uses TRBV5-6 and TRBJ2-7; 9 nucleotides match TRBD1. This CDR3 has 15 amino acids. Germline V gives CDR1 SGHDT, CDR2 YYEEEE. The V gene end was trimmed by 3 bases and the J gene end by 4 bases; junction bases not matched to a gene: 8. The CDR3 reads CASSSRDRVLYEQYV. The CDR3 DNA reads TGTGCCAGCAGCTCCCGGGACAGGGTTCTTTACGAGCAGTACGTC.

This chain joins TRBV18 and TRBJ1-1, with a tentative D call TRBD1 (5 bases). Germline assignment: CDR1 KGHSH and CDR2 LQKENI. The CDR3 is 14 amino acids. Trimming removed 1 base at V and 5 bases at J, with 11 bases between. The CDR3 here is CASSPQRGQTEAFF. In nucleotides, the CDR3 is TGTGCCAGCTCACCACAAAGGGGTCAGACTGAAGCTTTCTTT.

This clone was found once. The chain recombines TRBV7-9 with TRBJ1-1, with D perhaps TRBD1 (6 bases). Per the germline V gene, CDR1 is SEHNR and CDR2 is FQNEAQ (reference sequence). The length of the CDR3 is 16 residues. The ends were cut back, 6 bases at V and 1 base at J, with 18 bases in the middle. CDR3 coding DNA: TGTGCCAGCAGTATAGGGCCCACAGGGACGAACACTGAAGCTTTCTTT. Its translation is CASSIGPTGTNTEAFF.

The J gene is TRBJ2-2, the V gene TRBV5-1; the match to TRBD1 covers 9 bases. Per germline, CDR1 SGHRS and CDR2 YFSETQ. The trim removed 3 bases at V and 7 bases at J, leaving 4 bases unmatched. This CDR3 contains 14 residues. CDR3 region: CASSWTGEYGELFF. CDR3 sequence (DNA): TGCGCCAGCAGCTGGACAGGGGAATACGGGGAGCTGTTTTTT.

CDR3 nucleotides: TGTGCCAGTAGTAGGGGCGGTCAAGAGACCCAGTACTTC. Translation: CASSRGGQETQYF. V and J are TRBV19 and TRBJ2-5; the D gene is possibly TRBD1 (5 bases). Trimming left V 4 bases short and J 2 bases short, with 8 bases between. Germline V gene sequence: CDR1 LNHDA, CDR2 SQIVND (reference sequence). The CDR3 spans 13 residues.

The chain is built from TRBV20-1 and TRBJ2-7, with D perhaps matching TRBD2 (5 bases). The CDR3 has 11 amino acids. The germline gives CDR1 DFQATT, CDR2 SNEGSKA (reference sequence). The V end lost 6 bases, the J end lost 2 bases, and 8 bases lay between the germline ends. CDR3 DNA sequence: TGCAGTGCCCGAGGGACCTACGAGCAGTACTTC. It is translated as CSARGTYEQYF.